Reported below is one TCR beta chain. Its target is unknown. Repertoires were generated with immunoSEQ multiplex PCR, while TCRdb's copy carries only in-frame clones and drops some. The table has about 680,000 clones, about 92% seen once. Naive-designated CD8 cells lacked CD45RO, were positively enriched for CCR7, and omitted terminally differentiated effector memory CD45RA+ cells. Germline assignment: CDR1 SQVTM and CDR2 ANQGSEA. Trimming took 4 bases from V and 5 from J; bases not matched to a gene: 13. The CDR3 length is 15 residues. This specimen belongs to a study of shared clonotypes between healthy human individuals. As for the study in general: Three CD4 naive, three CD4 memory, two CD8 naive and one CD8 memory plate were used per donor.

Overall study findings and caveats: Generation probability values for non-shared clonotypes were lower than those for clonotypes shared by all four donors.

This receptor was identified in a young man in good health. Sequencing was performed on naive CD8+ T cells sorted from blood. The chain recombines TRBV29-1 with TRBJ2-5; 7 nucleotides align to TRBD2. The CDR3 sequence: CSVVEREGAGETQYF. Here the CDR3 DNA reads TGCAGCGTTGTGGAGCGGGAAGGGGCAGGGGAGACCCAGTACTTC.